The rows below give T cell receptor beta chains drawn from one sample of a study of technical replicates of blood from a few donors. The table came from immunoSEQ multiplex PCR; TCRdb's copy has only in-frame clones and leaves some out. Of about 73,000 clones listed, 93% are singletons. Sequences were obtained from T cells isolated from PBMCs. Source of these receptors: a human donor in good health. Both conserved end residues are part of each CDR3. Each record gives: V gene, clone size, D gene, J gene, CDR3 DNA, CDR3 protein. D genes are given only for firm matches. The size entry is marked missing in some rows and otherwise reads once, few, many or a size class.

>TRBV4-1|-|-|TRBJ2-3
TGCGCCAGCAGCCAAGAGGGGGGTGGCACAGATACGCAGTATTTT
CASSQEGGGTDTQYF
>TRBV11-2|-|TRBD1|TRBJ1-1
TGTGCCAGCAGCCCACAGGGGGAAAGAGTAGCTTTCTTT
CASSPQGERVAFF
>TRBV2|-|-|TRBJ1-1
TGTGCCAGCAGCCGGACAGAGATGAACACTGAAGCTTTCTTT
CASSRTEMNTEAFF
>TRBV7-2|once|TRBD1|TRBJ1-4
TGTGCCAGCAGCCGGGACAGGGGGTGGGAAAAACTGTTTTTT
CASSRDRGWEKLFF
>TRBV4-2|once|TRBD1|TRBJ2-7
TGTGCCAGCAGCGAATGGGACAGCGATTCATACGAGCAGTACTTC
CASSEWDSDSYEQYF
>TRBV11-2|-|-|TRBJ2-4
TGTGCCACTCGCAAAAACATTCAGTACTTC
CATRKNIQYF
>TRBV27|few|TRBD1|TRBJ1-1
TGTGCCAGCAGTTTATCGACCTCTGGACAGGGCGTGGAAGCTTTCTTT
CASSLSTSGQGVEAFF
>TRBV28|-|TRBD1|TRBJ1-5
TGTGCCAGCAGTTTAGGGTTTTGGACAGGAAATCAGCCCCAGCATTTT
CASSLGFWTGNQPQHF
>TRBV6-5|-|-|TRBJ2-7
TGTGCCAGCAGTTACGCGACAGTTTCCTACGAGCAGTACTTC
CASSYATVSYEQYF
>TRBV23-1|-|TRBD1|TRBJ1-2
TGCGCCAGCAGCGGACAGGGGGAAGATGGCTACACCTTC
CASSGQGEDGYTF
>TRBV19|-|TRBD2|TRBJ2-7
TGTGCCAGTAGTTCCGGACTAGCGCCTACCTACGAGCAGTACTTC
CASSSGLAPTYEQYF
>TRBV6-1|-|-|TRBJ1-3
TGTGCCCTCGGGAGGACACAAGTTTCTGGAAACACCATATATTTT
CALGRTQVSGNTIYF
>TRBV27|-|-|TRBJ2-7
TGTGCCAGCAGTTTACAGGGTCCACCCCGCTCCTACGAGCAGTACTTC
CASSLQGPPRSYEQYF
>TRBV9|-|TRBD1|TRBJ1-5
TGTGCCAGCAGTGTAGGACAGGGGGAATATAGCAATCAGCCCCAGCATTTT
CASSVGQGEYSNQPQHF
>TRBV5-1|-|-|TRBJ2-7
TGCGCCAGCAGCTTGGCCGAAGGGGACTACGAGCAGTACTTC
CASSLAEGDYEQYF
>TRBV27|-|-|TRBJ2-2
TGTGCCAGCAGTTTTTTAACCGGGGAGCTGTTTTTT
CASSFLTGELFF
>TRBV5-1|-|-|TRBJ1-5
TGCGCCAGCAGCACTGGACAGACCAATCAGCCCCAGCATTTT
CASSTGQTNQPQHF
>TRBV29-1|-|-|TRBJ1-1
TGCAGCGTTGAAGATATAGGAGGTTGGGGGGGGTCGGGCACTGAAGCTTTCTTT
CSVEDIGGWGGSGTEAFF
>TRBV5-1|-|TRBD2|TRBJ2-2
TGCGCCAGCAGCTTGGGCGGGACTAGCGTTTACACCGGGGAGCTGTTTTTT
CASSLGGTSVYTGELFF
>TRBV18|-|-|TRBJ2-2
TGTGCCAGCTCACCGAGACTCCACCCGAACACCGGGGAGCTGTTTTTT
CASSPRLHPNTGELFF
>TRBV5-4|once|-|TRBJ2-7
TGTGCCAGCAGCTTGTCGGGGTTTAGCTCCTACGAGCAGTACTTC
CASSLSGFSSYEQYF
>TRBV11-2|-|-|TRBJ2-2
TGTGCCAGCAGAACAACAGGGTCTGGGGAGCTGTTTTTT
CASRTTGSGELFF
>TRBV2|-|-|TRBJ1-5
TGTGCCAGCAAAGATCGGGCGCGGGGTCAGCCCCAGCATTTT
CASKDRARGQPQHF
>TRBV1|-|-|TRBJ1-1
TGCACCAGCAGCCAAGATACCTCCGGGACAGGGACTGAAGCTTTCTTT
CTSSQDTSGTGTEAFF
>TRBV5-1|-|-|TRBJ2-5
TGCGCCAGCAGCTTGGATCCCAGGACACGGGAGACCCAGTACTTC
CASSLDPRTRETQYF
>TRBV6-5|-|TRBD2|TRBJ2-5
TGTGCCAGCAGTACAACTAGCGCAGAAGAGACCCAGTACTTC
CASSTTSAEETQYF
>TRBV28|-|TRBD2|TRBJ2-7
TGTGCCAGCAGCCCCGCGGGAGGGAGCTCCTACGAGCAGTACTTC
CASSPAGGSSYEQYF
>TRBV4-1|-|TRBD2|TRBJ2-1
TGCGCCAGCAGCCACCTTAACGGGGGGGAGCAGTTCTTC
CASSHLNGGEQFF
>TRBV25-1|-|-|TRBJ2-3
TGTGCCAGCAGTGAATCGGGGGACAGACTGTTAAGCACAGATACGCAGTATTTT
CASSESGDRLLSTDTQYF
>TRBV5-6|-|-|TRBJ2-7
TGTGCCAGCAGCTTGGAGCGGGTCTACGAGCAGTACTTC
CASSLERVYEQYF
>TRBV4-1|-|-|TRBJ2-1
TGCGCCAGCAGCCAACTAACAGGGACCTACAATGAGCAGTTCTTC
CASSQLTGTYNEQFF
>TRBV15|-|-|TRBJ2-1
TGTGCCACCAGCACAGGACACTCGCTCCCCAATGAGCAGTTCTTC
CATSTGHSLPNEQFF
>TRBV5-4|-|-|TRBJ1-5
TGTGCCAGCAGCTTGCGGGGTAGCAATCAGCCCCAGCATTTT
CASSLRGSNQPQHF
>TRBV28|-|-|TRBJ2-7
TGTGCCAGCAGTTTACCGGGAAGTGGTTACGAGCAGTACTTC
CASSLPGSGYEQYF
>TRBV10-2|-|TRBD1|TRBJ2-2
TGCGCCAGCAGTATGACAGGGGCCGGGGAGCTGTTTTTT
CASSMTGAGELFF
>TRBV5-1|-|TRBD1|TRBJ1-3
TGCGCCAGCAGCCTATCGGGACAGGGGACTGGAAACACCATATATTTT
CASSLSGQGTGNTIYF
>TRBV6-5|-|-|TRBJ2-7
TGTGCCAGCAGTTACTCCGGAGGCGAGCAGTACTTC
CASSYSGGEQYF
>TRBV10-1|-|-|TRBJ1-2
TGCGCCAGCAGCCCGGGGAACTATGGCTACACCTTC
CASSPGNYGYTF
>TRBV6-1|-|TRBD1|TRBJ1-2
TGTGCCAGCAGTGAATGGACAGGGGGAGAATATGGCTACACCTTC
CASSEWTGGEYGYTF
>TRBV11-3|-|TRBD1|TRBJ1-1
TGTGCCAGCAGCTTGCTCGTGGGGGTAGGGACAGAGAACACTGAAGCTTTCTTT
CASSLLVGVGTENTEAFF
>TRBV4-2|-|TRBD1|TRBJ1-1
TGTGCCAGCAGCCAGCGCCTACAGGGGGGGAACACTGAAGCTTTCTTT
CASSQRLQGGNTEAFF
>TRBV7-6|once|TRBD1|TRBJ2-3
TGTGCCAGCAGCTCACAGGGGGCCGGCACAGATACGCAGTATTTT
CASSSQGAGTDTQYF
>TRBV11-3|few|-|TRBJ1-6
TGTGCCAGCAGCACACGGGGGGGAAGCTCCTATAATTCACCCCTCCACTTT
CASSTRGGSSYNSPLHF
>TRBV5-1|-|TRBD1|TRBJ2-5
TGCGCCAGCAGCCCCGGGACAGGGGGCGGGGAGACCCAGTACTTC
CASSPGTGGGETQYF
>TRBV6-5|-|-|TRBJ1-3
TGTGCCAGCAGTTACGGGCCGGCTACCTCTGGAAACACCATATATTTT
CASSYGPATSGNTIYF
>TRBV10-1|-|TRBD2|TRBJ2-3
TGCGCCAGCGCAGCGGGAGGTGTGGATACGCAGTATTTT
CASAAGGVDTQYF
>TRBV7-8|-|-|TRBJ1-5
TGTGCCAGCAGCCTAGGGGGTAGGGGTGGGGGCAATCAGCCCCAGCATTTT
CASSLGGRGGGNQPQHF